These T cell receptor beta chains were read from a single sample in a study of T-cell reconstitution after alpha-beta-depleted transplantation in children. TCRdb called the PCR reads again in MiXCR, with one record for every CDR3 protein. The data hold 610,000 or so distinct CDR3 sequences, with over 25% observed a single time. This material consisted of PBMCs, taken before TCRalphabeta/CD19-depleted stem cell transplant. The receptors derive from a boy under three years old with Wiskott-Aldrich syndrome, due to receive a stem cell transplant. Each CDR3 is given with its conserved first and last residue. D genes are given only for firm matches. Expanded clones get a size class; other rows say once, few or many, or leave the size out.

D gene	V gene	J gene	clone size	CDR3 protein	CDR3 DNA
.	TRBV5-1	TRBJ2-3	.	CASHTLVADTQYF	TGCGCCAGCCACACACTAGTTGCCGATACGCAGTATTTT
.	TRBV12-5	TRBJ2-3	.	CASGLVGRTDNDSTDTQYF	TGTGCTAGTGGTTTGGTAGGACGGACGGACAACGATAGCACAGATACGCAGTATTTT
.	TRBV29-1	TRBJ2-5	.	CSAQGVVQETQYF	TGCAGCGCCCAGGGAGTAGTGCAAGAGACCCAGTACTTC
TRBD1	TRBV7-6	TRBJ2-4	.	CASSPKQGWAKNIQYF	TGTGCCAGCAGCCCCAAACAGGGGTGGGCCAAAAACATTCAGTACTTC
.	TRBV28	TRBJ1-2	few	CASSLGNPSLGYTF	TGTGCCAGCAGTTTGGGCAACCCCTCTTTGGGCTACACCTTC
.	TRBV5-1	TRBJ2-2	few	CASSYGTVNTGELFF	TGCGCCAGCAGCTACGGGACGGTAAACACCGGGGAGCTGTTTTTT
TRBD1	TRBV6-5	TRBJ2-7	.	CASSYIGQGAYEQYF	TGTGCCAGCAGTTACATCGGACAGGGGGCTTACGAGCAGTACTTC
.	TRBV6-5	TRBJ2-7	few	CASSYGDISYEQYF	TGTGCCAGCAGTTACGGTGACATCTCCTACGAGCAGTACTTC
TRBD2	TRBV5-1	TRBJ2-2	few	CASSLLASGTGELFF	TGCGCCAGCAGCTTACTAGCGTCGGGCACCGGGGAGCTGTTTTTT
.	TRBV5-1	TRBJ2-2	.	CASSLTVFANTGELFF	TGCGCCAGCAGCTTGACAGTTTTCGCGAACACCGGGGAGCTGTTTTTT
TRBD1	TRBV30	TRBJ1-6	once	CAWSPTGVSPLHF	TGTGCCTGGAGCCCGACAGGGGTATCACCCCTCCACTTT
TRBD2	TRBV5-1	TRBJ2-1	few	CASSISGVTYNEQFF	TGCGCCAGCAGCATCAGCGGGGTAACCTACAATGAGCAGTTCTTC
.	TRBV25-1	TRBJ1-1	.	CASSELGRGDTEAFF	TGTGCCAGCAGTGAATTGGGACGAGGAGACACTGAAGCTTTCTTT
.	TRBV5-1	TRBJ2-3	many	CASSLYPDTQYF	TGCGCCAGCAGCTTGTATCCAGATACGCAGTATTTT
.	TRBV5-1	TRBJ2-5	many	CASSAKETQYF	TGCGCCAGCAGCGCCAAAGAGACCCAGTACTTC
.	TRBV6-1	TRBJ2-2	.	CASRPGNTGELFF	TGTGCCAGCAGGCCAGGGAACACCGGGGAGCTGTTTTTT
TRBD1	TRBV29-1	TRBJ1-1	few	CSVGAGGLNTEAFF	TGCAGCGTTGGGGCAGGGGGATTAAACACTGAAGCTTTCTTT
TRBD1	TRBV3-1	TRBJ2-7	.	CASSNGQGHEQYF	TGTGCCAGCAGCAATGGACAGGGGCACGAGCAGTACTTC
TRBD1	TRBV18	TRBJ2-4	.	CASSPTGLNIQYF	TGTGCCAGCTCCCCGACAGGGCTGAACATTCAGTACTTC
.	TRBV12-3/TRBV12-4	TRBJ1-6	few	CASSNRDNSPLHF	TGTGCCAGCAGCAACAGGGATAATTCACCCCTCCACTTT
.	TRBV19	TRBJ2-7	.	CASSISDLLPYEQYF	TGTGCCAGTAGTATATCAGATCTACTACCCTACGAGCAGTACTTC